What follows describes a single T cell receptor (beta chain). Its specificity is not known. One junction end disagrees with the germline gene, perhaps due to a read error. This sample is drawn from a study of tumor-infiltrating lymphocytes in primary liver carcinoma. With a constant-region primer, TCR beta cDNA was made from about 0.55 ug of total RNA. A slightly modified ARM-PCR protocol with three nested multiplex PCR rounds produced these TCR beta libraries. The first two PCR rounds used TRBV1-TRBV30 forward primers with a C-beta reverse primer, around 10 cycles each. Each CDR3 protein gets one entry after TCRdb re-called the multiplex PCR reads with MiXCR. The profile covers 150,000 to 200,000 distinct CDR3 sequences, with 85% appearing a single time and around a sixth taken by the ten largest. The CDR3 has 14 amino acids. From germline, CDR1 is MNHEY and CDR2 SVGEGT. Each 20-30 mg portion of unsorted bulk tissue served as the source for co-extraction of RNA and DNA.

The study, taken as a whole, reports: The overlap of tumor-adjacent and tumor-blood pairs was smaller than that of tumor region pairs. Only about 7.5-24% of top clones appeared in all five tumor regions.

The clonotype originates from a man in his forties or fifties with primary liver carcinoma and hepatitis B virus infection. Sequenced material: tumor tissue from primary liver carcinoma. This chain joins TRBV6-2 or TRBV6-3 and TRBJ2-7, with 9 bases aligning to TRBD1. The CDR3 is CDSSLRDRAYDQYF. CDR3 sequence (DNA): TGTGACAGCAGCCTCCGGGACAGGGCCTACGACCAGTACTTC.